This entry concerns a single T cell receptor beta chain. The assay was immunoSEQ multiplex PCR, and TCRdb's table has in-frame clones only and misses some. The sample holds roughly 100,000 clones, around 90% seen once. This record comes from a study of blood T cell repertoires in COVID-19. The wider study: Both acute and convalescent COVID-19 samples were obtained from the United States, Italy and Spain.

V dropped 5 bases and J dropped 0 bases, with 19 bases sitting between them. There are 17 residues in the CDR3. The germline gives CDR1 SGHVS, CDR2 FQNEAQ. The chain uses TRBV7-8 and TRBJ2-5, with TRBD2 as a possible D gene (6 bases). The sequenced sample consisted of peripheral blood. The sequence derives from a human donor in a cohort sampled during active COVID-19. CDR3 bases: TGTGCCAGCAGCCCTAGACGGGGGAACCAATACCAAGAGACCCAGTACTTC. Protein sequence: CASSPRRGNQYQETQYF.